This T cell receptor (beta chain) was sequenced in a study of early T cells in non-severe SARS-CoV-2 infection. As for the study in general: Sequenced material consisted of bulk RNA (from unsorted whole blood), and chains were unpaired.

The study's findings and limits: Lookups in VDJdb leaned toward anti-spike CD8 responses and missed private and CD4 specificities.

Researchers attached unique molecular identifiers to individual cDNA molecules. Via MiXCR, TCRdb re-called the 5' RACE reads, giving one row per CDR3 protein. The profile shows approximately 100,000 distinct CDR3 sequences, about 15% of them singletons. With regard to this clonotype: Antigen unknown.

The sequence derives from an adult who was a healthcare worker with PCR-confirmed SARS-CoV-2 infection or an uninfected control (not recorded which). The sequenced material came from whole blood.

Here the CDR3 reads CSAPLSYEQYF. The CDR3, as DNA: TGCAGTGCTCCGCTATCCTACGAGCAGTACTTC. This chain joins TRBV20-1 and TRBJ2-7; D uncertain. V shed 5 bases and J shed 1 base, with 6 bases lying between them. Germline CDR1 DFQATT, CDR2 SNEGSKA (reference sequence). The CDR3 is 11 amino acids.